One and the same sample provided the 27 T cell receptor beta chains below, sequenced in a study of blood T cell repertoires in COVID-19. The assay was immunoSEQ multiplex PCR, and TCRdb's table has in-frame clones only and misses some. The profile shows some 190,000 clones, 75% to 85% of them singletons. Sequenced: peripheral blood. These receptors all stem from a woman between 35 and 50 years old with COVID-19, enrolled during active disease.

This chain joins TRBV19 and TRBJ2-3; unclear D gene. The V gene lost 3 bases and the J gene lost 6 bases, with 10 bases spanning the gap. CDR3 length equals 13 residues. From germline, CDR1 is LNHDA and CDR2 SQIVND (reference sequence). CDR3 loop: CASSIILRDTQYF. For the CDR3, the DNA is TGTGCCAGTAGTATCATTCTACGTGATACGCAGTATTTT. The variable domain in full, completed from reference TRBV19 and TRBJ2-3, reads DGGITQSPKYLFRKEGQNVTLSCEQNLNHDAMYWYRQDPGQGLRLIYYSQIVNDFQKGDIAEGYSVSREKKESFPLTVTSAQKNPTAFYLCASSIILRDTQYFGPGTRLTVL.

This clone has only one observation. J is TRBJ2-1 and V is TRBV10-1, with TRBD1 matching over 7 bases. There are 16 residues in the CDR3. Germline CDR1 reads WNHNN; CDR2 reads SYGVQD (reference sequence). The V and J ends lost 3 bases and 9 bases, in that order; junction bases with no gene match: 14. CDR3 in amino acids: CASSDPPGRRTGEQFF. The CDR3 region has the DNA TGCGCCAGCAGTGACCCTCCGGGACGCCGGACAGGTGAGCAGTTCTTC.

The CDR3 DNA reads TGTGCCAGCAGTTTCCAGTACGGGGGGGGCAGCAATCAGCCCCAGCATTTT. Its protein is CASSFQYGGGSNQPQHF. J is TRBJ1-5 and V is TRBV27; TRBD1 is a possible D gene (6 bases). This CDR3 contains 17 residues. The ends were cut back, 3 bases at V and 1 base at J, with 16 bases in the middle. CDR1 and CDR2 (germline): MNHEY, SMNVEV (reference sequence).

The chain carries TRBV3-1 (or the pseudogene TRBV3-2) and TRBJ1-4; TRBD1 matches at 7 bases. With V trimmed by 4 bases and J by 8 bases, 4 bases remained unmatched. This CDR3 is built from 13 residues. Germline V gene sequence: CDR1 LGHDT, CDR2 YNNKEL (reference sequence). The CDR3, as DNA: TGTGCCAGCAGCCGCCTACAGGGGGAAAAACTGTTTTTT. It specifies CASSRLQGEKLFF.

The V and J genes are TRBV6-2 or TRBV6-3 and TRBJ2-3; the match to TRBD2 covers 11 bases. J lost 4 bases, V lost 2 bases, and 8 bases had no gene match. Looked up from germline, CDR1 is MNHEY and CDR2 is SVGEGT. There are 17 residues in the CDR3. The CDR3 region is CASSYPGLAGAPDTQYF. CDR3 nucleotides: TGTGCCAGCAGTTACCCTGGACTAGCGGGCGCCCCAGATACGCAGTATTTT.

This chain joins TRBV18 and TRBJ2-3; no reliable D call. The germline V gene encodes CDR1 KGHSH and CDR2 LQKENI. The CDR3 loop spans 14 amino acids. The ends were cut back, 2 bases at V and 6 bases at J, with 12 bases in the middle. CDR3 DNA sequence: TGTGCCAGCTCACCAACGGCAGCGTTGGATACGCAGTATTTT. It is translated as CASSPTAALDTQYF.

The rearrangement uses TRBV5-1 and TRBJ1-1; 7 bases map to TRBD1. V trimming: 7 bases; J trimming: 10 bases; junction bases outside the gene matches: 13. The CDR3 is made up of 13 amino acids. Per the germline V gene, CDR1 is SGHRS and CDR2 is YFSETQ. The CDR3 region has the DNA TGCGCCAGCCTCTGGGAACCCCAGGGGGTAGCTTTCTTT. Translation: CASLWEPQGVAFF. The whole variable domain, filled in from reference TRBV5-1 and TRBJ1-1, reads KAGVTQTPRYLIKTRGQQVTLSCSPISGHRSVSWYQQTPGQGLQFLFEYFSETQRNKGNFPGRFSGRQFSNSRSEMNVSTLELGDSALYLCASLWEPQGVAFFGQGTRLTVV.

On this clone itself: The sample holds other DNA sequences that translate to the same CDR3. The CDR3 is CASSLVGSGANVLTF. CDR3 bases: TGTGCCAGCAGCCTAGTCGGCTCTGGGGCCAACGTCCTGACTTTC. This sequence joins TRBV7-9 and TRBJ2-6; no clear D gene. The germline gives CDR1 SEHNR, CDR2 FQNEAQ (reference sequence). This CDR3 has 15 residues. Trimming removed 5 bases at V and 0 bases at J, with 8 bases between.

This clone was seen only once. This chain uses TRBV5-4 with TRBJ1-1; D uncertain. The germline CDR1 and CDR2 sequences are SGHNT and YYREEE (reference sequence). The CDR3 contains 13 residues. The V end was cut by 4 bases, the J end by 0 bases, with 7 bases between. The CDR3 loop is CASSPGLNTEAFF. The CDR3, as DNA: TGTGCCAGCAGCCCGGGGTTGAACACTGAAGCTTTCTTT. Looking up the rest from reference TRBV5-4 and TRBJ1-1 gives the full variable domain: ETGVTQSPTHLIKTRGQQVTLRCSSQSGHNTVSWYQQALGQGPQFIFQYYREEENGRGNFPPRFSGLQFPNYSSELNVNALELDDSALYLCASSPGLNTEAFFGQGTRLTVV.

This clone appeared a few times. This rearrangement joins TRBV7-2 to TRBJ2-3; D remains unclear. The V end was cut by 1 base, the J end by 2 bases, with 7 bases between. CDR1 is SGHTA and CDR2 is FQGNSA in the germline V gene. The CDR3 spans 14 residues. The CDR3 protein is CASSLGAPTDTQYF. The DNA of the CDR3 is TGTGCCAGCAGCTTAGGGGCCCCCACAGATACGCAGTATTTT.

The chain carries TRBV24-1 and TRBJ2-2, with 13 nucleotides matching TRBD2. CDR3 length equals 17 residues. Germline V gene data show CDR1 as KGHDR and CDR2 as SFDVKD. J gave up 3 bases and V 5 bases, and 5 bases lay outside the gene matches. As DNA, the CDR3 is TGTGCCACCAGTGCCACTAGCGGGAGGGCCCACACCGGGGAGCTGTTTTTT. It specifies CATSATSGRAHTGELFF.

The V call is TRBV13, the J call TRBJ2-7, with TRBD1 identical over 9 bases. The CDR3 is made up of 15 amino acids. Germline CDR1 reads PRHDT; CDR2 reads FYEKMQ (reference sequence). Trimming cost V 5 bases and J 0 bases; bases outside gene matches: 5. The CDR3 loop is CASSPPGQGSYEQYF. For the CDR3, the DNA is TGTGCCAGCAGCCCCCCGGGACAGGGCTCCTACGAGCAGTACTTC.

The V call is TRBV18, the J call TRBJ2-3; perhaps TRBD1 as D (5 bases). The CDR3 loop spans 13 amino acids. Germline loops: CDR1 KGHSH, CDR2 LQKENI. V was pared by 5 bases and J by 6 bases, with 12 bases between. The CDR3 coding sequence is TGTGCCAGCTCATCTCCCTCAGGGGATACGCAGTATTTT. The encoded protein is CASSSPSGDTQYF.

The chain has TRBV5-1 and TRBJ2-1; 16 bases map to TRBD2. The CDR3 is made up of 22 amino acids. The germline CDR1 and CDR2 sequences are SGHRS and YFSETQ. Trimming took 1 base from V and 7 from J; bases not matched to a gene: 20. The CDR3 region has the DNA TGCGCCAGCAGCTTGATCCCTACTGTAGGGACTAGCGGGAGGGCCAAGGTAAATGAGCAGTTCTTC. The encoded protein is CASSLIPTVGTSGRAKVNEQFF.

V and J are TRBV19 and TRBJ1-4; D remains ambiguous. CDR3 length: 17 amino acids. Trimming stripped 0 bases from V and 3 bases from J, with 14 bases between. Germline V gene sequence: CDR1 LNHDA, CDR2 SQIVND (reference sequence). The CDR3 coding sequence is TGTGCCAGTAGTATAGATCCCCGGTTCCCATCTAATGAAAAACTGTTTTTT. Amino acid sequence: CASSIDPRFPSNEKLFF.

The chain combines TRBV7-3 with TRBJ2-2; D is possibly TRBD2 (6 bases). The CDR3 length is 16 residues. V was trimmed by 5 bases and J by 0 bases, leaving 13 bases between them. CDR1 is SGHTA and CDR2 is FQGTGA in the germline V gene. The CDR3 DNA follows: TGTGCCAGCAGCAAACCAGCGGGTGCGAACACCGGGGAGCTGTTTTTT. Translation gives CASSKPAGANTGELFF.

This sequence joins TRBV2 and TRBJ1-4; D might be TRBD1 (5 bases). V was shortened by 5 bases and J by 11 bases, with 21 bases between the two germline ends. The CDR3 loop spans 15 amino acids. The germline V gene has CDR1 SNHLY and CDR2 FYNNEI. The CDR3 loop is CASSINRSLLKKLFF. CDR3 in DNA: TGTGCCAGCAGTATAAACAGGTCATTATTGAAGAAACTGTTTTTT.

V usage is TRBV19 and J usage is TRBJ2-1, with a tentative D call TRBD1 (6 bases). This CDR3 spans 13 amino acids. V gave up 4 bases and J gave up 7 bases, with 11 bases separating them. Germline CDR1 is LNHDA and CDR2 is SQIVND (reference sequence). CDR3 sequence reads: CASSKHRENEQFF. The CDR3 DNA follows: TGTGCCAGTAGTAAACACAGGGAGAATGAGCAGTTCTTC.

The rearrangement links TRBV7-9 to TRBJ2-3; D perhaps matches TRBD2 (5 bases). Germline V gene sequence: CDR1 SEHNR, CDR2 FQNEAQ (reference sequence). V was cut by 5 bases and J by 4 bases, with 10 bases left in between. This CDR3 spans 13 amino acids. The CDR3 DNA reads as TGTGCCAGCAGCCCTCCGGGGTCAGATACGCAGTATTTT. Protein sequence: CASSPPGSDTQYF.

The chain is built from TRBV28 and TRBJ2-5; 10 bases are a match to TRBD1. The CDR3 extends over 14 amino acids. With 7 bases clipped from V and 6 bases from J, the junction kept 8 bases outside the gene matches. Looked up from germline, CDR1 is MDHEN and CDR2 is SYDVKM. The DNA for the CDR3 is TGTGCCAGCATCCTGACAGGGGGCGGGAAGACCCAGTACTTC. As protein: CASILTGGGKTQYF.

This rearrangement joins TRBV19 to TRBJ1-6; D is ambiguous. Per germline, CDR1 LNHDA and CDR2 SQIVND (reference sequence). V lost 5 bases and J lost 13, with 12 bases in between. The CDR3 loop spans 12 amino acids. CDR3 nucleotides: TGTGCCAGTAGTTTGAGGGATCTTCCCCTCCACTTT. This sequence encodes CASSLRDLPLHF.

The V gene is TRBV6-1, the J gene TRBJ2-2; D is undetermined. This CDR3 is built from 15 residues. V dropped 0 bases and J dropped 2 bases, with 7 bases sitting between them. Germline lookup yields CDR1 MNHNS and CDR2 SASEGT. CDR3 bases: TGTGCCAGCAGTGAAGCATCAGGAAACACCGGGGAGCTGTTTTTT. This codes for CASSEASGNTGELFF.

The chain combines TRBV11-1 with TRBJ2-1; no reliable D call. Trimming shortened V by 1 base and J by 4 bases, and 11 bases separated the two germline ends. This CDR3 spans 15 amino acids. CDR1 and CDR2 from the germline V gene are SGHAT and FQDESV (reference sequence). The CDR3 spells CASSLGQLGYNEQFF. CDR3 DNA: TGTGCCAGCAGCTTAGGGCAGCTAGGATACAATGAGCAGTTCTTC.

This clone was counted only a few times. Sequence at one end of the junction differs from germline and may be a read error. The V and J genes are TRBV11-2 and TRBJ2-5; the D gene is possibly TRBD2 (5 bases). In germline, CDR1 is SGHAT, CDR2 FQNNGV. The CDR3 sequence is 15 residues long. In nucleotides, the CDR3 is TGTGCCAGCAGCATAGATCGCAGTCCGGGGGAGACCCAGTACTTC. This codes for CASSIDRSPGETQYF.

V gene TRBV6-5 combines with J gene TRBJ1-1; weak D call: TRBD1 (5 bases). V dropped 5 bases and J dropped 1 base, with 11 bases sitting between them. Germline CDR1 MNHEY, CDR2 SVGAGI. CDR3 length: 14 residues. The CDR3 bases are TGTGCCAGCAGTCCCATCGACAGGAACACTGAAGCTTTCTTT. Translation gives CASSPIDRNTEAFF.

CDR3 sequence (DNA): TGTGCCAGCAGTTCCGGTGGGCAGGGATCGAACATTCAGTACTTC. This encodes CASSSGGQGSNIQYF. This chain connects TRBV28 to TRBJ2-4; D is perhaps TRBD1 (5 bases). The CDR3 contains 15 residues. Germline V gives CDR1 MDHEN, CDR2 SYDVKM. V lost 4 bases and J 7 bases, leaving 17 bases between the germline ends.

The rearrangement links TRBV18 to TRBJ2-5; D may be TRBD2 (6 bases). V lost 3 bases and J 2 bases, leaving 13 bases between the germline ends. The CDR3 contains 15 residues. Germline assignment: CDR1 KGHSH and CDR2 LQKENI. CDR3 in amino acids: CASSPGGAGQETQYF. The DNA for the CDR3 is TGTGCCAGCTCACCCGGCGGGGCAGGGCAAGAGACCCAGTACTTC.